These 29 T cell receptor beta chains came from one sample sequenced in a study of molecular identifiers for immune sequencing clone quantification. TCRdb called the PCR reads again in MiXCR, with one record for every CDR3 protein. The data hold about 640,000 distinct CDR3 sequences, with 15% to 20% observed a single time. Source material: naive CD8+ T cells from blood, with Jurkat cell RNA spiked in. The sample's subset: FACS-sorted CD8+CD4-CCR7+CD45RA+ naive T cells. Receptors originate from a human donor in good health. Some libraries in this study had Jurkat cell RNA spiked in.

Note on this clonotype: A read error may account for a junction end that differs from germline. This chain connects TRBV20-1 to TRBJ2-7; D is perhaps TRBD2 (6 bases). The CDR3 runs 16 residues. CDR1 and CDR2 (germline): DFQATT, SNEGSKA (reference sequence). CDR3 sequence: CGARDFVLALSYEQYF. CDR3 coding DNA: TGCGGTGCTAGAGATTTCGTCCTAGCGCTATCCTACGAGCAGTACTTC.

CDR3 sequence reads: CASSLNGPNTEAFF. The CDR3 bases are TGTGCCAGCAGTTTAAACGGACCGAACACTGAAGCTTTCTTT. V gene TRBV27 combines with J gene TRBJ1-1; D unresolved. Germline assignment: CDR1 MNHEY and CDR2 SMNVEV (reference sequence). Trimming removed 2 bases at V and 1 base at J, with 8 bases between. The CDR3 loop spans 14 amino acids.

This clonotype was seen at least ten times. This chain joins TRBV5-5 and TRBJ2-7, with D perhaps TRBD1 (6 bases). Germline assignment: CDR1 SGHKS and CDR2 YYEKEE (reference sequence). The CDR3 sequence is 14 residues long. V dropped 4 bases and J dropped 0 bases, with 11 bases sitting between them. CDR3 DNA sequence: TGTGCCAGCAGCCCTGACAGGACCTCCTACGAGCAGTACTTC. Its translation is CASSPDRTSYEQYF. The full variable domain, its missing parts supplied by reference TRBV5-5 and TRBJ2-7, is DAGVTQSPTHLIKTRGQQVTLRCSPISGHKSVSWYQQVLGQGPQFIFQYYEKEERGRGNFPDRFSARQFPNYSSELNVNALLLGDSALYLCASSPDRTSYEQYFGPGTRLTVT.

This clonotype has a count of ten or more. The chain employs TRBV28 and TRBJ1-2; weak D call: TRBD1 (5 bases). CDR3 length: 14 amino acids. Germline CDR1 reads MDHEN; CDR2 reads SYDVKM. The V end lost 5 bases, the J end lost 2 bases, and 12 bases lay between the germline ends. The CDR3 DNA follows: TGTGCCAGCAGTCCGTTAGGGGCCAACTATGGCTACACCTTC. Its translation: CASSPLGANYGYTF.

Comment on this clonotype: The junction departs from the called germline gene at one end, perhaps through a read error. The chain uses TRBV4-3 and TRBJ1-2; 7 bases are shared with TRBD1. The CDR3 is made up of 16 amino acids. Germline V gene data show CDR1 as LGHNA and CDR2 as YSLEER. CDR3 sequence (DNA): TGCGCCGGCAGCCAAGATTACGACAGGGAAATCTATGGCTACACCTTC. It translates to CAGSQDYDREIYGYTF.

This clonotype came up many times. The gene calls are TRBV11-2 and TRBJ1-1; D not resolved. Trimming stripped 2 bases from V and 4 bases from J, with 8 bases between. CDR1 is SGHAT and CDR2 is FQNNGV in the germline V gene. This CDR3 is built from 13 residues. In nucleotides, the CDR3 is TGTGCCAGCAGCTTATATTCCGGCACTGAAGCTTTCTTT. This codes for CASSLYSGTEAFF.

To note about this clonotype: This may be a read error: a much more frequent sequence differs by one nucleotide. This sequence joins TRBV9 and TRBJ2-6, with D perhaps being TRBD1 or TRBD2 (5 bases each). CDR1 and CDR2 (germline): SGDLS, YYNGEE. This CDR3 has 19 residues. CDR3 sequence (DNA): TGTGCCGGCAGCGAGCCCCGGGACCCTCCCGACTCTGGGGCCAACGTCCTGACTTTC. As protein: CAGSEPRDPPDSGANVLTF.

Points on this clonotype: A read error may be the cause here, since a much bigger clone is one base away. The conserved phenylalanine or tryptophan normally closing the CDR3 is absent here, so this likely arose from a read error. This chain's CDR3 is CASSPGPWNTEAFS. The CDR3, as DNA: TGTGCCAGCAGCCCGGGACCCTGGAACACTGAAGCTTTCTCT. The chain uses TRBV7-9 and TRBJ1-1, with D perhaps matching TRBD1 (5 bases). Trimming cost V 5 bases and J 1 base, with 11 bases left between them. This CDR3 comprises 14 residues. Germline V gene lookup returns CDR1 SEHNR and CDR2 FQNEAQ (reference sequence).

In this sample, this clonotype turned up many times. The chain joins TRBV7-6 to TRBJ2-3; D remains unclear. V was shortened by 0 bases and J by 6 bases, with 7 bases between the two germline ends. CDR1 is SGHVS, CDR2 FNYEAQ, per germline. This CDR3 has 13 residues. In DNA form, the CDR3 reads TGTGCCAGCAGCTTAGCTAACGAGGATACGCAGTATTTT. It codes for CASSLANEDTQYF.

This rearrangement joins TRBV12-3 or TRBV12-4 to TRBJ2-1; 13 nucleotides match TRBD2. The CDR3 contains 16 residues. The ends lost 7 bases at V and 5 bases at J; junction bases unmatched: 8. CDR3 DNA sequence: TGTGCCAGCACCCCGAAGGGACTAGCGGGGAACAATGAGCAGTTCTTC. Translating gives CASTPKGLAGNNEQFF.

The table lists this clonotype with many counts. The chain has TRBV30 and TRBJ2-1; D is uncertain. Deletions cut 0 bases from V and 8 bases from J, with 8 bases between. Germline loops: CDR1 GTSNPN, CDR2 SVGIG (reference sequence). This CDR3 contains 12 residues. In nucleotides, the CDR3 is TGTGCCTGGAGTGTACTGGCAGATGAGCAGTTCTTC. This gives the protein CAWSVLADEQFF.

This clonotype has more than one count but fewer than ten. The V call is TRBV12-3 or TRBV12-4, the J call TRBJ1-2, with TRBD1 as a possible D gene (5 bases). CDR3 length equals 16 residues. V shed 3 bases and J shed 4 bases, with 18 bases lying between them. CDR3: CASSLRGALPGYGYTF. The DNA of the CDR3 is TGTGCCAGCAGTTTGAGGGGCGCGCTCCCAGGCTATGGCTACACCTTC.

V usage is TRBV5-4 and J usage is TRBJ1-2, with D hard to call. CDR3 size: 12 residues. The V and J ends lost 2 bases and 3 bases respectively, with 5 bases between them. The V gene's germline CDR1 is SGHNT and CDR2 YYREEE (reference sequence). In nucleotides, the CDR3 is TGTGCCAGCAGCTTCTCATACTATGGCTACACCTTC. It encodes CASSFSYYGYTF.

CDR3 nucleotides: TGTGCCAGTAGTATAGCGAGCGGCGGTGAGCAGTTCTTC. Encoded protein: CASSIASGGEQFF. This chain joins TRBV19 and TRBJ2-1; D might be TRBD2 (5 bases). Per the germline V gene, CDR1 is LNHDA and CDR2 is SQIVND (reference sequence). Trimming left V 1 base short and J 9 bases short, with 10 bases between. This CDR3 is 13 amino acids long. Combining the CDR3 with reference TRBV19 and TRBJ2-1 gives the whole variable domain DGGITQSPKYLFRKEGQNVTLSCEQNLNHDAMYWYRQDPGQGLRLIYYSQIVNDFQKGDIAEGYSVSREKKESFPLTVTSAQKNPTAFYLCASSIASGGEQFFGPGTRLTVL.

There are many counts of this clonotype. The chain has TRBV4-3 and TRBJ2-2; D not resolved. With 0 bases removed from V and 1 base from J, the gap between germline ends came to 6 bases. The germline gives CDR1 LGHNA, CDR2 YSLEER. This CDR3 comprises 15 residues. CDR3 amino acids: CASSQDRQNTGELFF. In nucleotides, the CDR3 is TGCGCCAGCAGCCAAGACCGACAGAACACCGGGGAGCTGTTTTTT.

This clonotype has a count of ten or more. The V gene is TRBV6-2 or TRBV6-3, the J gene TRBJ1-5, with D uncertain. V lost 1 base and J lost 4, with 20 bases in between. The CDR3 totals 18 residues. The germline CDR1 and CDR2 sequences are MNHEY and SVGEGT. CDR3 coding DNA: TGTGCCAGCAGTTACTTCGGCCCGCGAGCTGGGCAAAATCAGCCCCAGCATTTT. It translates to CASSYFGPRAGQNQPQHF.

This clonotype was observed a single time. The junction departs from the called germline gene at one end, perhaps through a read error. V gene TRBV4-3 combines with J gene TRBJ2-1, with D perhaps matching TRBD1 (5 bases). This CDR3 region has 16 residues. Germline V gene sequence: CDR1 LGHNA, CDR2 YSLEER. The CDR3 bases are TGCGCCAGCAGCCAAGTCACAGTGTCAGAGGACAATGAGCAGTCCTTC. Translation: CASSQVTVSEDNEQSF.

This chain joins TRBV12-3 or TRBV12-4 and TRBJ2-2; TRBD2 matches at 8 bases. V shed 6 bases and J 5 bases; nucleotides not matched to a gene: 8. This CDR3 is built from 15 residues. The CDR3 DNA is TGTGCCAGCAGCGACGGGACTAGGGTGACCGGGGAGCTGTTTTTT. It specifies CASSDGTRVTGELFF.

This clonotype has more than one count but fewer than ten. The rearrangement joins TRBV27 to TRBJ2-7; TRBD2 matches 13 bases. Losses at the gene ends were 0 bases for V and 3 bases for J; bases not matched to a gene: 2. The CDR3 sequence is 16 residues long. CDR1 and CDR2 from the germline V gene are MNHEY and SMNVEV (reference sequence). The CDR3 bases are TGTGCCAGCAGTTTATCGGGACTAGCGGGATTCTACGAGCAGTACTTC. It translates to CASSLSGLAGFYEQYF.

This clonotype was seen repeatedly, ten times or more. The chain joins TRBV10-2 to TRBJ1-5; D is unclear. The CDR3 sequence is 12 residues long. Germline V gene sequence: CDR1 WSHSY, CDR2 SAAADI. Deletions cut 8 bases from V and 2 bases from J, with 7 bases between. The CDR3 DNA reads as TGCGCCAGCGGTATCGGCAATCAGCCCCAGCATTTT. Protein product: CASGIGNQPQHF.

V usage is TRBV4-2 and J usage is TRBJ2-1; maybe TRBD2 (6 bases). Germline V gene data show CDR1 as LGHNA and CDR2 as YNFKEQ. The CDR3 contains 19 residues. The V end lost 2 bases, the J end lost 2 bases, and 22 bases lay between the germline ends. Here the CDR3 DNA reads TGTGCCAGCAGCCAACCTTCTGGAGGGACCCCAAGGCCCTACAATGAGCAGTTCTTC. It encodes CASSQPSGGTPRPYNEQFF.

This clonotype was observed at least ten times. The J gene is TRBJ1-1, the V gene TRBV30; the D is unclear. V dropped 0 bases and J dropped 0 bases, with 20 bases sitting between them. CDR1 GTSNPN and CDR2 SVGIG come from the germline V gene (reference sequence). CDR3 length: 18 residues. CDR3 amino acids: CAWSVLGSEPTMNTEAFF. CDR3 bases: TGTGCCTGGAGTGTACTCGGGTCCGAACCCACCATGAACACTGAAGCTTTCTTT.

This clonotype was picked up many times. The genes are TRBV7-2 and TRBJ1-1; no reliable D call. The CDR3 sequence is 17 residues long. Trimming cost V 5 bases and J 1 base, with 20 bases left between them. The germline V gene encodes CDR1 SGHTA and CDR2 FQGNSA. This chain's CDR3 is CASSANFWTNKNTEAFF. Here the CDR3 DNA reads TGTGCCAGCAGCGCCAATTTCTGGACCAATAAGAACACTGAAGCTTTCTTT.

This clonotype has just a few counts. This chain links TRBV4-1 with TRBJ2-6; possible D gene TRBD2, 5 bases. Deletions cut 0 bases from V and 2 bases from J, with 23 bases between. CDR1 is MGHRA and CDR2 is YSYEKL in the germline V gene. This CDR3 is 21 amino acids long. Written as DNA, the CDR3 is TGCGCCAGCAGCCAAGATCCCCTTTATGTGGGAGTTGAGCCTGGGGCCAACGTCCTGACTTTC. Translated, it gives CASSQDPLYVGVEPGANVLTF.

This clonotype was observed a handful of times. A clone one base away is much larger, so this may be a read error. CDR3 nucleotides: TGTGCCAGCAGCTTACCCTCAGGGGGCTTGGCAGATACGCAGTATTTT. It codes for CASSLPSGGLADTQYF. The chain is built from TRBV7-9 and TRBJ2-3; 8 bases fit TRBD1. With V trimmed by 2 bases and J by 4 bases, 8 bases remained unmatched. The CDR3 is 16 amino acids. Per germline, CDR1 SEHNR and CDR2 FQNEAQ (reference sequence).

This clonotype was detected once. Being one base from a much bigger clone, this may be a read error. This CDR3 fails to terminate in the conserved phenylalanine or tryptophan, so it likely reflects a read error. The CDR3 reads CASSYARGLETANPYEQYI. CDR3 sequence (DNA): TGTGCCAGCAGTTACGCCCGGGGTCTGGAAACAGCAAATCCCTACGAGCAGTACATC. The chain has TRBV6-2 or TRBV6-3 and TRBJ2-7; TRBD2 is a possible D gene (5 bases). The germline gives CDR1 MNHEY, CDR2 SVGEGT. V lost 2 bases, J lost 2 bases, and 25 bases lay in between. CDR3 length: 19 residues.

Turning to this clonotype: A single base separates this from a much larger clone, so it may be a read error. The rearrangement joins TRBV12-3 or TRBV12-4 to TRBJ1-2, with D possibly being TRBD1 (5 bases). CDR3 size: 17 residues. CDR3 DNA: TGTGCCGGCAGTTCTATAGGAACAGGAGATATTGAGTATGGCTACACCTTC. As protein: CAGSSIGTGDIEYGYTF.

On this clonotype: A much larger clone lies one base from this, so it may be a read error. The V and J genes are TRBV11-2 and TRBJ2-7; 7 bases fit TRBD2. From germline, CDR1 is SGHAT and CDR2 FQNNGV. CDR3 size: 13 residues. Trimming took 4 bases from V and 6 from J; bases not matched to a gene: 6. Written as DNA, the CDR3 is TGTGCCAGCAGCTCAGTACTAGCGAGCGAGCAGTACTTC. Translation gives CASSSVLASEQYF. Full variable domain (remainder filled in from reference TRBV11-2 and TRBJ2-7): EAGVAQSPRYKIIEKRQSVAFWCNPISGHATLYWYQQILGQGPKLLIQFQNNGVVDDSQLPKDRFSAERLKGVDSTLKIQPAKLEDSAVYLCASSSVLASEQYFGPGTRLTVT.

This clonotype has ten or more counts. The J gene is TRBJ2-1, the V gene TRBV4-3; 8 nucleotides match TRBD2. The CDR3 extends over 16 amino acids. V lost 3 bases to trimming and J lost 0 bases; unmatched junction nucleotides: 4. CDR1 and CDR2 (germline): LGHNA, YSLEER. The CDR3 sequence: CASSQAGTSSYNEQFF. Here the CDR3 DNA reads TGCGCCAGCAGCCAGGCCGGGACTAGCTCCTACAATGAGCAGTTCTTC.